The clone carrying this T cell receptor beta chain was seen repeatedly, ten times or more. The antigen is undetermined. The data originate from a study of identical twins. Findings and limits, study-wide: An excess of low generation probability was shown by twin-shared out-of-frame alpha sequences. Conclusions relied on cross-sectional statistical analysis, not following the same donors. Partial confounding of zero-insertion analyses by invariant MAIT and iNKT cells was possible.

Everyone who gave samples was a healthy Caucasian. MiXCR was run by TCRdb on the 5' RACE reads, yielding one entry per CDR3 protein. This table holds about 240,000 distinct CDR3 sequences, 10% found once. Germline CDR1 and CDR2: MGHDK and SYGVNS. This CDR3 contains 16 residues. V lost 1 base and J lost 7, with 17 bases in between. The clonotype originates from a man aged 50 or older in good health. The specimen was memory T cells sorted from blood. This rearrangement joins TRBV25-1 to TRBJ2-1; D is perhaps TRBD2 (6 bases). Here the CDR3 reads CASSEWVSGLWNEQFF. DNA for the CDR3: TGTGCCAGCAGTGAATGGGTTAGCGGACTATGGAATGAGCAGTTCTTC.